The next 21 T cell receptor beta chains were all read from a single sample in a study of response to subunit inactivated influenza vaccine. Via MiXCR, TCRdb re-called the RT-PCR reads, giving one row per CDR3 protein. The repertoire has roughly 700,000 distinct CDR3 sequences, approximately 15% of them found once; the top ten carry 5.5% to 7%. The sample here was PBMCs from blood, taken about 14 days before vaccination. Receptors originate from a man aged 45-65 years who received an inactivated influenza vaccine.

This clonotype was seen ten or more times. The V call is TRBV12-3 or TRBV12-4, the J call TRBJ1-6; TRBD1 matches 9 bases. V lost 5 bases to trimming and J lost 10 bases; unmatched junction nucleotides: 6. The CDR3 spans 14 residues. The CDR3 region has the DNA TGTGCCAGCAGTAGCACAGGGGGCGAATCACCCCTCCACTTT. Its protein is CASSSTGGESPLHF.

This clonotype turned up a few times. V usage is TRBV9 and J usage is TRBJ2-5; D possibly matches TRBD1 or TRBD2 (5 bases each). Trimming took off 4 bases at V and 1 base at J, with 14 bases between the two ends. The germline V gene encodes CDR1 SGDLS and CDR2 YYNGEE. The CDR3 contains 15 residues. The CDR3 coding sequence is TGTGCCAGCAGCAAAACCGGGACCATCCAAGAGACCCAGTACTTC. Its translation: CASSKTGTIQETQYF.

The J gene is TRBJ1-6, the V gene TRBV20-1, with 7 bases matching TRBD1. V shed 5 bases and J 6 bases; nucleotides not matched to a gene: 7. The length of the CDR3 is 14 residues. CDR1 and CDR2 (germline): DFQATT, SNEGSKA (reference sequence). CDR3 in amino acids: CSASTTGRNSPLHF. Here the CDR3 DNA reads TGCAGTGCTTCCACGACAGGGCGTAATTCACCCCTCCACTTT.

The chain joins TRBV24-1 to TRBJ2-5, with TRBD1 as a possible D gene (5 bases). From germline, CDR1 is KGHDR and CDR2 SFDVKD. The CDR3 totals 15 residues. Between the trimmed V and J ends, which lost 4 bases and 3 bases, there was a span of 14 bases. CDR3 protein: CATSDPQGWEETQYF. The CDR3 DNA follows: TGTGCCACCAGTGACCCTCAGGGATGGGAAGAGACCCAGTACTTC.

This chain links TRBV9 with TRBJ2-1, with TRBD2 matching over 11 bases. Trimming at V came to 3 bases and at J to 8 bases, leaving 10 bases not matched to a gene. There are 16 residues in the CDR3. The germline CDR1 and CDR2 sequences are SGDLS and YYNGEE. The CDR3 DNA reads TGTGCCAGCAGCGACGATTGGACTAGCGGGTTGCATGAGCAGTTCTTC. This codes for CASSDDWTSGLHEQFF.

The table lists this clonotype with many counts. The V call is TRBV15, the J call TRBJ1-5; D may be TRBD1 (6 bases). CDR1 is LNHNV, CDR2 YYDKDF, per germline (reference sequence). This CDR3 has 12 residues. The V and J ends lost 9 bases and 4 bases respectively, with 10 bases between them. The CDR3 region is CATGRGNQPQHF. The CDR3 region has the DNA TGTGCCACTGGTAGGGGGAATCAGCCCCAGCATTTT.

This clonotype was seen ten or more times. The rearrangement joins TRBV20-1 to TRBJ2-3; the match to TRBD2 covers 8 bases. This CDR3 is built from 15 residues. Germline trimming cut 0 bases from V and 5 bases from J; bases unmatched to any gene: 7. Germline V CDR1 and CDR2: DFQATT, SNEGSKA (reference sequence). The CDR3 reads CSARDLRAGEDTQYF. CDR3 DNA: TGCAGTGCTAGAGATCTGAGAGCGGGAGAAGATACGCAGTATTTT.

This clonotype was seen only a few times. The chain recombines TRBV4-1 with TRBJ2-7, with 10 bases matching TRBD1. The CDR3 runs to 20 residues. Trimming removed 4 bases from V and 3 bases from J; junction bases left unmatched: 21. Looked up from germline, CDR1 is MGHRA and CDR2 is YSYEKL. The CDR3 region is CASSPRVGQGTPATYYEQYF. The CDR3 DNA reads TGCGCCAGCAGCCCACGGGTGGGACAGGGGACTCCCGCCACTTACTACGAGCAGTACTTC.

V gene TRBV6-2 or TRBV6-3 combines with J gene TRBJ2-1, with a weak D call TRBD2 (5 bases). Germline V gene lookup returns CDR1 MNHEY and CDR2 SVGEGT. The V gene lost 2 bases and the J gene lost 7 bases, with 12 bases spanning the gap. The CDR3 length is 14 residues. The CDR3 DNA reads as TGTGCCAGCAGTTACAGAGGGCGTGGGAATGAGCAGTTCTTC. It yields the protein CASSYRGRGNEQFF.

This chain links TRBV12-3 or TRBV12-4 with TRBJ1-2; tentative D call: TRBD1 (5 bases). V was shortened by 5 bases and J by 0 bases, with 13 bases between the two germline ends. The length of the CDR3 is 15 residues. The CDR3 coding sequence is TGTGCCAGCAGTGGGGAGGGGTACTCTAACTATGGCTACACCTTC. Translated: CASSGEGYSNYGYTF.

This chain links TRBV28 with TRBJ2-2, with D hard to call. The germline V and J ends were trimmed by 5 bases and 2 bases, with 6 bases remaining between them. The CDR3 has 13 amino acids. Germline-derived CDR1 and CDR2 are MDHEN and SYDVKM. CDR3 DNA sequence: TGTGCCAGCAGTAATCAAAACACCGGGGAGCTGTTTTTT. Its protein is CASSNQNTGELFF.

This clonotype was picked up a small number of times. The genes are TRBV6-2 or TRBV6-3 and TRBJ2-7; D remains ambiguous. The germline gives CDR1 MNHEY, CDR2 SVGEGT. Between the trimmed V and J ends, which lost 2 bases and 0 bases, there was a span of 17 bases. This CDR3 has 17 residues. The CDR3 here is CASSYLEVRLSSYEQYF. CDR3 bases: TGTGCCAGCAGTTACCTCGAGGTCAGATTGAGCTCCTACGAGCAGTACTTC.

The rearrangement joins TRBV20-1 to TRBJ2-2; TRBD2 matches 11 bases. The germline gives CDR1 DFQATT, CDR2 SNEGSKA (reference sequence). With 8 bases clipped from V and 4 bases from J, the junction kept 6 bases outside the gene matches. This CDR3 region has 14 residues. The CDR3 sequence is CSFLAGGTTGELFF. The CDR3 nucleotides are TGCAGTTTTCTAGCGGGAGGCACCACCGGGGAGCTGTTTTTT.

This clonotype has only a few counts. The chain is built from TRBV6-1 and TRBJ2-3; TRBD2 agrees at 7 bases. V was pared by 7 bases and J by 4 bases, with 11 bases of the junction left unmatched. Looked up from germline, CDR1 is MNHNS and CDR2 is SASEGT. This CDR3 is 15 amino acids long. CDR3 coding DNA: TGTGCCAGCACCTTCCGGGGCGGGAGACCAGATACGCAGTATTTT. It codes for CASTFRGGRPDTQYF.

This clonotype was counted between two and nine times. The chain recombines TRBV5-1 with TRBJ1-4, with D perhaps TRBD1 (5 bases). CDR1 is SGHRS and CDR2 is YFSETQ in the germline V gene. The CDR3 has 15 amino acids. The V end lost 0 bases, the J end lost 3 bases, and 9 bases lay between the germline ends. The DNA for the CDR3 is TGCGCCAGCAGCTTGGGAGGGGCGGCTAATGAAAAACTGTTTTTT. It specifies CASSLGGAANEKLFF.

This clonotype was recorded at least ten times. V usage is TRBV28 and J usage is TRBJ2-2; 11 bases fit TRBD2. J was trimmed by 1 base and V by 6 bases; bases with no gene match: 4. This CDR3 region has 16 residues. Germline CDR1 and CDR2: MDHEN and SYDVKM. The CDR3 loop reads CASSPTSGENTGELFF. CDR3 in DNA: TGTGCCAGCAGCCCGACTAGCGGGGAGAACACCGGGGAGCTGTTTTTT.

This clonotype occurred many times. This rearrangement joins TRBV7-3 to TRBJ2-3, with D uncertain. V was pared by 4 bases and J by 0 bases, with 8 bases between. Germline V gene lookup returns CDR1 SGHTA and CDR2 FQGTGA. The CDR3 spans 14 residues. CDR3 DNA sequence: TGTGCCAGCAGCTCGAGATCTAGCACAGATACGCAGTATTTT. The encoded protein is CASSSRSSTDTQYF.

The chain links TRBV9 to TRBJ2-7; 7 bases map to TRBD2. The CDR3 totals 16 residues. The J segment lost 6 bases and the V segment lost 4 bases, leaving 16 bases of the junction unmatched. Germline loops: CDR1 SGDLS, CDR2 YYNGEE. CDR3 nucleotide sequence: TGTGCCAGCAGCAGGTTCCGGTCGGGGGGTCCTTTCGAGCAGTACTTC. It specifies CASSRFRSGGPFEQYF. The full variable domain, in which reference TRBV9 and TRBJ2-7 provide the parts outside the CDR3, is DSGVTQTPKHLITATGQRVTLRCSPRSGDLSVYWYQQSLDQGLQFLIQYYNGEERAKGNILERFSAQQFPDLHSELNLSSLELGDSALYFCASSRFRSGGPFEQYFGPGTRLTVT.

This clonotype showed up just a few times. This chain connects TRBV7-9 to TRBJ2-3, with D perhaps TRBD1 or TRBD2 (6 bases each). This CDR3 region has 15 residues. The V end lost 2 bases, the J end lost 5 bases, and 14 bases lay between the germline ends. Germline V gene lookup returns CDR1 SEHNR and CDR2 FQNEAQ (reference sequence). The CDR3 is CASSLFRGGIDTQYF. For the CDR3, the DNA is TGTGCCAGCAGCTTATTCAGGGGCGGGATAGATACGCAGTATTTT.

This clonotype appeared many times. This rearrangement joins TRBV18 to TRBJ1-6; D is perhaps TRBD1 (5 bases). Germline V lookup: CDR1 KGHSH, CDR2 LQKENI. The CDR3 consists of 15 residues. Trimming left V 5 bases short and J 6 bases short, with 14 bases between. CDR3 bases: TGTGCCAGCTCATTAGGGCAGGGCCGTAATTCACCCCTCCACTTT. Its translation: CASSLGQGRNSPLHF.

This clonotype has just a few counts. The conserved phenylalanine or tryptophan normally closing the CDR3 is absent here, so this likely arose from a read error. It is unclear where the CDR3 begins or ends on the DNA, so no DNA is shown, and the CDR3 is as TCRdb lists it. V usage is TRBV7-3 and J usage is TRBJ2-1; the D call in the table, TRBD1, was not verified against the DNA. The CDR3 sequence runs 11 residues, both termini included. Germline CDR1 and CDR2: SGHTA and FQGTGA. CDR3 protein: CASSSPGQGSL.